Shown below are 18 T cell receptor beta chains from a single sample sequenced in a study of blood T cell repertoires in COVID-19. Measured with immunoSEQ multiplex PCR; TCRdb has only the in-frame clones, and not every one. The sample includes about 38,000 clones, around four fifths of them seen just once. The sequenced material came from peripheral blood. All receptors derive from a man aged 60 to 69 with COVID-19, enrolled during active disease.

This clone was counted a single time. The chain is built from TRBV9 and TRBJ2-3; maybe TRBD1 (6 bases). The CDR3 is made up of 16 amino acids. The V end lost 4 bases, the J end lost 0 bases, and 15 bases lay between the germline ends. Germline V gene data show CDR1 as SGDLS and CDR2 as YYNGEE. The CDR3 DNA is TGTGCCAGCAGCCCAAGATGGGGGCAAAGCACAGATACGCAGTATTTT. This encodes CASSPRWGQSTDTQYF.

This rearrangement joins TRBV27 to TRBJ2-5; 9 positions agree with TRBD2. The J segment lost 2 bases and the V segment lost 3 bases, leaving 4 bases of the junction unmatched. This CDR3 contains 15 residues. The germline V gene has CDR1 MNHEY and CDR2 SMNVEV (reference sequence). CDR3 nucleotides: TGTGCCAGCAGTTTCTTGGCGGGAGGGCAAGAGACCCAGTACTTC. Its protein product is CASSFLAGGQETQYF.

In regard to this clone: Other DNA sequences within the sample encode an identical CDR3. V gene TRBV27 combines with J gene TRBJ1-2; D call uncertain. CDR3 length: 13 residues. CDR1 and CDR2 (germline): MNHEY, SMNVEV (reference sequence). The V and J ends lost 3 bases and 3 bases respectively, with 8 bases between them. CDR3 region: CASSLSSDYGYTF. The CDR3 bases are TGTGCCAGCAGTTTGAGTTCTGACTATGGCTACACCTTC.

This chain joins TRBV5-1 and TRBJ2-7; 9 bases map to TRBD2. Trimming at V came to 4 bases and at J to 5 bases, leaving 10 bases not matched to a gene. The CDR3 has 15 residues. CDR1 and CDR2 (germline): SGHRS, YFSETQ. The CDR3 region is CASSRRAGGPNEQYF. CDR3 nucleotide sequence: TGCGCCAGCAGCCGGAGGGCGGGAGGGCCCAACGAGCAGTACTTC.

The chain couples TRBV4-2 to TRBJ1-1, with D hard to call. Trimming took 5 bases from V and 3 from J, leaving 10 bases between them. Germline V gene sequence: CDR1 LGHNA, CDR2 YNFKEQ. The CDR3 is made up of 13 amino acids. This CDR3 is CASSARLDTEAFF. In nucleotides, the CDR3 is TGTGCCAGCAGCGCGAGGCTGGACACTGAAGCTTTCTTT.

The rearrangement uses TRBV18 and TRBJ2-2; D possibly corresponds to TRBD1 (6 bases). Germline V lookup: CDR1 KGHSH, CDR2 LQKENI. This CDR3 region has 14 residues. The V gene lost 3 bases and the J gene lost 5 bases, with 10 bases spanning the gap. The CDR3, as DNA: TGTGCCAGCTCACCCCTCGACAGGACCGGGGAGCTGTTTTTT. Residues: CASSPLDRTGELFF.

The CDR3, as DNA: TGTGCCAGCAGCACCGGGACTTCTCTTGTCGAGCAGTACTTC. Amino acid sequence: CASSTGTSLVEQYF. V and J are TRBV5-6 and TRBJ2-7; D is perhaps TRBD2 (6 bases). V was clipped by 4 bases and J by 6 bases, with 17 bases between them. The CDR3 has 14 residues. The germline V gene has CDR1 SGHDT and CDR2 YYEEEE.

The chain joins TRBV27 to TRBJ1-1; tentatively, D is TRBD1 (6 bases). The V and J ends lost 5 bases and 1 base respectively, with 14 bases between them. CDR1 is MNHEY, CDR2 SMNVEV, per germline (reference sequence). This CDR3 contains 15 residues. CDR3 region: CASSRPGAGNTEAFF. The CDR3 DNA is TGTGCCAGCAGTCGGCCAGGGGCGGGGAACACTGAAGCTTTCTTT.

The chain has TRBV30 and TRBJ2-2, with 7 bases identical to TRBD1. Trimming took 2 bases from V and 6 from J; bases not matched to a gene: 6. Germline V gene data show CDR1 as GTSNPN and CDR2 as SVGIG (reference sequence). The CDR3 is 14 residues long. CDR3 loop: CAWSKTGISGELFF. The DNA of the CDR3 is TGTGCCTGGAGTAAGACAGGGATCTCCGGGGAGCTGTTTTTT.

CDR3 nucleotides: TGTGCCAGCAGCCAACGGGACAGGGGGACTGAAGCTTTCTTT. Protein: CASSQRDRGTEAFF. V usage is TRBV3-1 (or the pseudogene TRBV3-2) and J usage is TRBJ1-1; 11 positions agree with TRBD1. Trimming removed 2 bases from V and 5 bases from J; junction bases left unmatched: 1. From germline, CDR1 is LGHDT and CDR2 YNNKEL (reference sequence). The CDR3 is 14 residues long.

The gene calls are TRBV5-4 and TRBJ2-7, with D possibly matching TRBD1 (5 bases). The CDR3 totals 16 residues. V dropped 1 base and J dropped 4 bases, with 18 bases sitting between them. Germline V lookup: CDR1 SGHNT, CDR2 YYREEE (reference sequence). The CDR3 loop reads CASSLFMSQGSYEQYF. In DNA, the CDR3 is TGTGCCAGCAGCTTGTTTATGTCGCAGGGTTCGTACGAGCAGTACTTC.

The chain links TRBV28 to TRBJ1-4, with 7 bases that match TRBD1. The ends lost 6 bases at V and 8 bases at J; junction bases unmatched: 9. Germline V gives CDR1 MDHEN, CDR2 SYDVKM. The CDR3 has 14 residues. CDR3 in DNA: TGTGCCAGCAGCTCGGGACAGAGTGGCGAAAAACTGTTTTTT. The encoded protein is CASSSGQSGEKLFF.

The chain joins TRBV19 to TRBJ1-1; D is perhaps TRBD1 (6 bases). CDR1 is LNHDA and CDR2 is SQIVND in the germline V gene (reference sequence). V was cut by 5 bases and J by 1 base, with 11 bases left in between. CDR3 size: 14 residues. Here the CDR3 DNA reads TGTGCCAGTAGTCCCCCGGGACAGAACACTGAAGCTTTCTTT. Its protein is CASSPPGQNTEAFF.

The chain is built from TRBV14 and TRBJ1-2; D remains unclear. Deletions cut 0 bases from V and 3 bases from J, with 8 bases between. Germline CDR1 reads SGHDN; CDR2 reads FVKESK. The CDR3 contains 14 residues. DNA for the CDR3: TGTGCCAGCAGCCAAGAAAGCTTACACTATGGCTACACCTTC. Amino acids: CASSQESLHYGYTF.

In its sample, this clone was seen a few times. V is TRBV7-3 and J is TRBJ2-1; tentatively, D is TRBD1 (6 bases). Per the germline V gene, CDR1 is SGHTA and CDR2 is FQGTGA. V shed 2 bases and J shed 6 bases, with 8 bases lying between them. CDR3 length equals 13 residues. The CDR3 coding sequence is TGTGCCAGCAGCTTAGCAGGGGTCAATGAGCAGTTCTTC. It encodes CASSLAGVNEQFF. The whole variable domain, remainder taken from reference TRBV7-3 and TRBJ2-1, is GAGVSQTPSNKVTEKGKYVELRCDPISGHTALYWYRQSLGQGPEFLIYFQGTGAADDSGLPNDRFFAVRPEGSVSTLKIQRTERGDSAVYLCASSLAGVNEQFFGPGTRLTVL.

This chain uses TRBV27 with TRBJ2-1; 10 bases agree with TRBD2. The germline CDR1 and CDR2 sequences are MNHEY and SMNVEV (reference sequence). V gave up 6 bases and J gave up 1 base; unmatched junction bases: 15. The CDR3 contains 19 residues. The CDR3: CASSFERAGLAASYNEQFF. The CDR3 coding sequence is TGTGCCAGCAGCTTCGAGAGAGCCGGACTAGCGGCATCCTACAATGAGCAGTTCTTC.

The chain couples TRBV2 to TRBJ2-5; the match to TRBD1 covers 8 bases. Unmatched junction bases numbered 6, after V lost 7 bases and J lost 5 bases. The CDR3 has 13 residues. CDR1 and CDR2 from the germline V gene are SNHLY and FYNNEI. CDR3 amino acids: CASKQTGVETQYF. DNA for the CDR3: TGTGCCAGCAAACAGACAGGGGTGGAGACCCAGTACTTC.

V is TRBV28 and J is TRBJ2-3, with D possibly matching TRBD2 (5 bases). Deletions cut 1 base from V and 1 base from J, with 15 bases between. This CDR3 comprises 17 residues. Germline V CDR1 and CDR2: MDHEN, SYDVKM. CDR3 sequence reads: CASSLSTTTRGTDTQYF. CDR3 in DNA: TGTGCCAGCAGTTTATCCACGACTACTCGGGGCACAGATACGCAGTATTTT.